Listed below are T cell receptor beta chains from one sample, sequenced in a study of graft-versus-host responses after intestinal transplantation. Data came from immunoSEQ multiplex PCR; TCRdb stores just in-frame clones and leaves some out. Here the sample spans 90,000 to 150,000 clones, approximately 95% being singletons. The antigens these receptors bind are not known. The source material was unstimulated CD8+ T cells sorted from spleen or lymph node cells, sampled before intestinal transplant. These receptors came from a human donor who received an intestinal transplant. Each CDR3 is given with its conserved first and last residue. The order of the fields is J gene, D gene, V gene, clone size, CDR3 protein, CDR3 DNA. D genes are given only for firm matches. Clone size is not always given. Where it is, it says once, few, many or a class for expanded clones.

TRBJ2-7,TRBD1,TRBV6-1,.,CASSAGTGSYEQYF,TGTGCCAGCAGTGCGGGGACAGGGTCGTACGAGCAGTACTTC
TRBJ2-2,.,TRBV28,.,CASSFSGELFF,TGTGCCAGCAGCTTCTCCGGGGAGCTGTTTTTT
TRBJ2-7,TRBD2,TRBV10-3,.,CAIRQLAGSSYEQYF,TGTGCCATCAGACAACTAGCGGGAAGCTCCTACGAGCAGTACTTC
TRBJ1-1,TRBD1,TRBV9,.,CASSVNRGGTEAFF,TGTGCCAGCAGCGTGAACAGGGGTGGCACTGAAGCTTTCTTT
TRBJ1-1,.,TRBV12-5,.,CASGPRGDTEAFF,TGTGCTAGTGGTCCCCGGGGGGACACTGAAGCTTTCTTT
TRBJ2-7,TRBD1,TRBV19,once,CASSMGQGYEQYF,TGTGCCAGTAGTATGGGACAGGGCTACGAGCAGTACTTC
TRBJ1-2,.,TRBV21-1,.,CASKQGKGIEF,TGTGCCAGTAAGCAAGGCAAGGGGATTGAGTTC
TRBJ2-1,.,TRBV9,.,CASSVVDRGRASGLYNEQFF,TGTGCCAGCAGCGTAGTCGACAGGGGCCGGGCTAGCGGCCTATACAATGAGCAGTTCTTC
TRBJ2-1,TRBD2,TRBV4-1,.,CASSTTSGSLNEQFF,TGCGCCAGCAGCACCACTAGCGGGTCTTTAAATGAGCAGTTCTTC
TRBJ2-5,.,TRBV27,.,CASSLYQGGKTQYF,TGTGCCAGCAGTTTATATCAGGGGGGAAAGACCCAGTACTTC
TRBJ1-4,TRBD1,TRBV5-1,.,CASSVQGGYATNEKLFF,TGCGCCAGCAGCGTTCAGGGGGGGTATGCAACTAATGAAAAACTGTTTTTT
TRBJ2-5,.,TRBV27,.,CASSVTHRVYETQYF,TGTGCCAGCAGTGTAACCCACAGGGTGTACGAGACCCAGTACTTC
TRBJ2-1,.,TRBV14,.,CASREGYNEQFF,TGTGCCAGCAGGGAGGGCTACAATGAGCAGTTCTTC
TRBJ1-5,TRBD1,TRBV6-1,.,CASSEAPPEDRGWNQPQHF,TGTGCCAGCAGTGAAGCGCCCCCCGAGGACAGGGGGTGGAATCAGCCCCAGCATTTT
TRBJ2-7,TRBD2,TRBV11-2,.,CASSLRGLAGDLDEQYF,TGTGCCAGCAGCCTCCGCGGACTAGCGGGAGATCTGGACGAGCAGTACTTC
TRBJ2-7,.,TRBV28,.,CASSLERLASISYEQYF,TGTGCCAGCAGTTTAGAGAGGCTAGCGAGTATTTCTTACGAGCAGTACTTC
TRBJ2-3,.,TRBV29-1,.,CSVEDPDSKQTDTQYF,TGCAGCGTTGAAGACCCGGACAGTAAACAGACAGATACGCAGTATTTT
TRBJ2-7,.,TRBV9,.,CASSAGWGEQYF,TGTGCCAGCAGCGCGGGCTGGGGCGAGCAGTACTTC
TRBJ2-7,.,TRBV28,.,CASSPPTKFHEQYF,TGTGCCAGCAGTCCGCCGACGAAGTTCCACGAGCAGTACTTC
TRBJ2-3,.,TRBV11-2,.,CASSLVQGVGDTQYF,TGTGCCAGCAGCTTAGTACAGGGAGTAGGGGATACGCAGTATTTT
TRBJ2-2,TRBD2,TRBV27,.,CASSLAGVYSGELFF,TGTGCCAGCAGTTTAGCGGGAGTGTACTCCGGGGAGCTGTTTTTT
TRBJ1-4,.,TRBV29-1,.,CSVNGSPNEKLFF,TGCAGCGTGAACGGGTCCCCTAATGAAAAACTGTTTTTT
TRBJ1-2,.,TRBV4-1,.,CASSPYSDGESYGYTF,TGCGCCAGCAGCCCATATTCGGACGGGGAATCCTATGGCTACACCTTC
TRBJ2-2,.,TRBV27,once,CASSSDWNTGELFF,TGTGCCAGCAGTTCGGACTGGAACACCGGGGAGCTGTTTTTT
TRBJ2-2,TRBD2,TRBV5-1,.,CASSLFLAGTGELFF,TGCGCCAGCAGCTTGTTCCTAGCGGGAACCGGGGAGCTGTTTTTT
TRBJ1-5,TRBD1,TRBV6-5,.,CASSYSGTGGNPPQHF,TGTGCCAGCAGTTACTCTGGGACAGGGGGCAATCCGCCCCAGCATTTT
TRBJ2-5,.,TRBV2,.,CASRRTPQETQYF,TGTGCCAGCAGGAGGACACCCCAAGAGACCCAGTACTTC
TRBJ2-1,TRBD2,TRBV6-5,.,CASQTTTSGINEQFF,TGTGCCAGCCAAACCACGACTAGCGGGATCAATGAGCAGTTCTTC
TRBJ2-1,.,TRBV7-3,.,CASSLRGPRTYNEQFF,TGTGCCAGCAGCTTACGAGGGCCTCGTACCTACAATGAGCAGTTCTTC
TRBJ2-7,TRBD2,TRBV6-6,.,CASSAWGGDYEQYF,TGTGCCAGCAGTGCATGGGGGGGGGACTACGAGCAGTACTTC
TRBJ2-1,.,TRBV7-9,.,CASSLVSIGGNRNEQFF,TGTGCCAGCAGCTTAGTGAGTATAGGCGGGAATAGGAATGAGCAGTTCTTC
TRBJ1-4,.,TRBV9,.,CASSVEGTHISTEKLFF,TGTGCCAGCAGCGTAGAAGGGACACACATCTCGACTGAAAAACTGTTTTTT
TRBJ2-1,TRBD2,TRBV19,once,CASSARLAGNNEQFF,TGTGCCAGTAGTGCCCGACTAGCGGGCAACAATGAGCAGTTCTTC
TRBJ2-7,.,TRBV7-9,.,CASSGGVTYEQYF,TGTGCCAGCAGCGGAGGGGTGACCTACGAGCAGTACTTC
TRBJ1-1,.,TRBV28,.,CASSLGQTAEAFF,TGTGCCAGCAGTTTAGGACAGACCGCGGAGGCTTTCTTT
TRBJ2-6,.,TRBV4-1,.,CASSRPGGSGANVLTF,TGCGCCAGCAGCCGCCCAGGAGGTTCTGGGGCCAACGTCCTGACTTTC
TRBJ2-2,.,TRBV19,.,CASSTPATGNTGELFF,TGTGCCAGTAGTACCCCGGCGACAGGGAACACCGGGGAGCTGTTTTTT